This T cell receptor beta chain was identified in a study of vaccination effects on CD4 cells after COVID-19. Regarding the study as a whole: Late post-vaccination samples showed marked contraction of infection- and vaccine-induced clones.

Method: immunoSEQ multiplex PCR; TCRdb's copy keeps in-frame clones and lacks some. Here the sample spans 37,000 or so clones, 65% to 75% being singletons. Having been cultured for ten to eleven days, the cells underwent CD4+ T cell isolation. The cohort was immunized with two doses of either the BNT162b2 or mRNA-1273 vaccine. IL-2 medium took the place of half the medium on both days 3 and 7. As regards this clone: The antigen remains undetermined.

Trimming removed 3 bases from V and 4 bases from J; junction bases left unmatched: 9. This CDR3 comprises 15 residues. Germline assignment: CDR1 SGHRS and CDR2 YFSETQ. The chain joins TRBV5-1 to TRBJ2-7, with 8 bases matching TRBD1. Here the sequenced sample was CD4+ T cells from PBMCs cultured without peptide, taken after COVID-19 vaccination. The clonotype was recovered from a human donor who received a COVID-19 vaccine. The chain's CDR3 is CASSSTGGTEYEQYF. The CDR3 nucleotides are TGCGCCAGCAGCTCCACAGGGGGAACAGAGTACGAGCAGTACTTC.